The present entry profiles one TCR beta chain with its context. This record belongs to a study of blood T cell repertoires in COVID-19. In the study overall: Cohort 3 donors were reported recovered after two negative PCRs, clearance, or symptom resolution. Nucleic acid was either cDNA or gDNA, and it came from T cells, B-cell-depleted T cells, or PBMCs.

Participants were aged 18 to 89 years, lived in 24 US areas, and enrolled virtually. This table comes from immunoSEQ multiplex PCR, and its TCRdb copy is limited to in-frame clones, with some not included. The sample shows approximately 240,000 clones, roughly 90% of them seen only once. Germline V lookup: CDR1 LGHDT, CDR2 YNNKEL (reference sequence). The CDR3 loop spans 13 amino acids. The V gene lost 2 bases and the J gene lost 6 bases, with 9 bases spanning the gap. The sequence was obtained from a woman aged 45-65 years in a cohort exposed to, infected with or recovered from COVID-19 (not recorded which). Sequencing was carried out using PBMCs or T cells enriched from blood (not recorded which). V usage is TRBV3-1 (or the pseudogene TRBV3-2) and J usage is TRBJ2-3; possibly TRBD2 for D (6 bases). CDR3 protein: CASSQKGGDTQYF. The CDR3 DNA is TGTGCCAGCAGCCAAAAAGGAGGGGATACGCAGTATTTT.